This TCR beta chain stems from a study of long-term antiretroviral therapy in people with HIV. Study at large: It was about a decade before the 2015 immediate-ART recommendation that the earliest samples were taken. Regarding the study as a whole: Clonal populations expanded prior to ART predominated within the repertoire at all time points. Records did not include ART adherence, viral resistance or therapy changes.

As regards this clone: The antigen remains unidentified.

A v3.0 immunoSEQ assay was performed at survey level. Roughly 35,000-55,000 T-cell genomes per sample were the sequencing target. TCRdb's copy holds only in-frame clones and misses some; the assay was immunoSEQ multiplex PCR. The sample holds roughly 40,000 clones, 94% seen once. The CDR3 runs 15 residues. Trimming took off 1 base at V and 2 bases at J, with 9 bases between the two ends. Germline assignment: CDR1 LGHNA and CDR2 YNFKEQ. The sequence was collected from a man aged 30 to 39 with HIV. Here the sequenced sample was unsorted PBMCs, taken 9 to 9.5 years after starting antiretroviral therapy. The V call is TRBV4-2, the J call TRBJ2-1; D unclear. In DNA, the CDR3 is TGTGCCAGCAGCCAAGCGGTCGGAACCTACAATGAGCAGTTCTTC. Amino acids: CASSQAVGTYNEQFF.